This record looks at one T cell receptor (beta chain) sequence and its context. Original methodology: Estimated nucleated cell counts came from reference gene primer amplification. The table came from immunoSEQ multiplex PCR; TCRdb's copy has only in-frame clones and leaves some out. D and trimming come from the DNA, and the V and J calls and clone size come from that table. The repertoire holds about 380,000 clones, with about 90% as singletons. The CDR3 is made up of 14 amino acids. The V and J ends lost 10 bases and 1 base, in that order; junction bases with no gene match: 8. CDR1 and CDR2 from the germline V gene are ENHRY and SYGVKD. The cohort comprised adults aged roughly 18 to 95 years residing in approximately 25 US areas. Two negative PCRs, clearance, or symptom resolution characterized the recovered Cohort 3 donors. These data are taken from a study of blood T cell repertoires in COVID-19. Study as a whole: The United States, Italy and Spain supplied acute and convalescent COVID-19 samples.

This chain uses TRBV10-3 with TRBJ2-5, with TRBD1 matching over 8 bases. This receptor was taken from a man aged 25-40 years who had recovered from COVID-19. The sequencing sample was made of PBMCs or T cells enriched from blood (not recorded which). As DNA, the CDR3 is TGTGCCACCAATGACAGGGGATTCCAAGAGACCCAGTACTTC. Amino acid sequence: CATNDRGFQETQYF.